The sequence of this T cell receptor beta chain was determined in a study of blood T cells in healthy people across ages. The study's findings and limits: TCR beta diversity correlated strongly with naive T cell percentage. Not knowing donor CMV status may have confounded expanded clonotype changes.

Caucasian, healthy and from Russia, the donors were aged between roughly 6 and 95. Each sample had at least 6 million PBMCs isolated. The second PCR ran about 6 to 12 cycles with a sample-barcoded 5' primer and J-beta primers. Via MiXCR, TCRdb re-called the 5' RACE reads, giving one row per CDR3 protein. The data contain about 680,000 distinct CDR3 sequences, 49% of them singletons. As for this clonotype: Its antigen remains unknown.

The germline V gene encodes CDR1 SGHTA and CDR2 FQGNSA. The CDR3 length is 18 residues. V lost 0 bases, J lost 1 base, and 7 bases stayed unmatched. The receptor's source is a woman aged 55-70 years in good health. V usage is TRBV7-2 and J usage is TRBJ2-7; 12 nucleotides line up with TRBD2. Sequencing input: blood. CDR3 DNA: TGTGCCAGCAGCTTAGCCCTGGGACTAGCGGGCCCTTCCTACGAGCAGTACTTC. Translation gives CASSLALGLAGPSYEQYF.